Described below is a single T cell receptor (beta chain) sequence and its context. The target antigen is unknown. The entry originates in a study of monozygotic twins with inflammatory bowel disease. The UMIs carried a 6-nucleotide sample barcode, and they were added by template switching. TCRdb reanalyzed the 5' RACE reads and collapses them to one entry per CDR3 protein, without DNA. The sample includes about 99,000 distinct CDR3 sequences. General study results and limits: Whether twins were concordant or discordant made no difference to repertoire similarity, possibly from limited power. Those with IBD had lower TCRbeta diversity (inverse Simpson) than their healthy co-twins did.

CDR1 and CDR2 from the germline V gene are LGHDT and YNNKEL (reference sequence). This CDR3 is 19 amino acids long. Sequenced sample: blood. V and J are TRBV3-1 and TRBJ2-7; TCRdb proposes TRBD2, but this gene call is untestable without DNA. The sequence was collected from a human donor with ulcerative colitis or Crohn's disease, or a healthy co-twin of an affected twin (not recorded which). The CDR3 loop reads CASSQEGNRGTAVSYEQYF.